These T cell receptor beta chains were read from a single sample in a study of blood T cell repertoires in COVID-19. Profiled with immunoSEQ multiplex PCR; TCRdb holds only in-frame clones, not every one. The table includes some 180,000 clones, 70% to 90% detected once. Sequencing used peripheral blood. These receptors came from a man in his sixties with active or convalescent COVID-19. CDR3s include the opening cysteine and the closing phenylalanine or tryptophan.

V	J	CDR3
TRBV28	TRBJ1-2	CASSPHYPIYGYTF
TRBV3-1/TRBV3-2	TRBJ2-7	CASSARGQGAYEQYF
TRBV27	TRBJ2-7	CASSLSPVYEQYF
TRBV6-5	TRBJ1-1	CASRPTVNTEAFF
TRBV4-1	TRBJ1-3	CASSQATGAGNTIYF
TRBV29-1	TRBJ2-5	CSVGAGRQETQYF
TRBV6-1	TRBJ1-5	CASSGTDRVSNQPQHF
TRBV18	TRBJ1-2	CASSPHPEGNYGYTF
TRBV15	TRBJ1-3	CATSRVQVGGNTIYF
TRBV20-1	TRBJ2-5	CSAPRGETQYF